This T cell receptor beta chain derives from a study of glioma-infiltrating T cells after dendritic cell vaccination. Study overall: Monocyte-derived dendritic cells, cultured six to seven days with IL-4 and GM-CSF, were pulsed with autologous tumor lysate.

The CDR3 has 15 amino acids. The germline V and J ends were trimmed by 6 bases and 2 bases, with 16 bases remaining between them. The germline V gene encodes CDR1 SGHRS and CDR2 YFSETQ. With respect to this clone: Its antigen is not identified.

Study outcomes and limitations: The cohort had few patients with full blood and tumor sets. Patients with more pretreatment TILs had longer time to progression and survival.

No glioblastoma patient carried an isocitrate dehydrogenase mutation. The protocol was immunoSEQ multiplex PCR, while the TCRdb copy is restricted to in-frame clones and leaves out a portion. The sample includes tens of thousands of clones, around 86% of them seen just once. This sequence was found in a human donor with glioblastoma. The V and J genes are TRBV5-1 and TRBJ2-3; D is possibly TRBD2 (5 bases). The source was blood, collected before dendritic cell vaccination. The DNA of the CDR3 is TGCGCCAGCACGGCGGGCCTTTACCTCACAGATACGCAGTATTTT. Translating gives CASTAGLYLTDTQYF.